This TCR beta chain was obtained from a study of T-cell memory formation after mild COVID-19. Looking at the study overall: TCR clusters were largely donor specific. Whole-study results and caveats: The authors did not confirm SARS-CoV-2 specificity of second-wave clones peaking day 37.

TCRdb reprocessed the 5' RACE reads via MiXCR and lists one record per CDR3 protein. The sample lists approximately 260,000 distinct CDR3 sequences, approximately 15% occurring once. This clonotype showed up many times. Its specificity is not known. The clonotype originates from a man aged 18 to 30 who had mild COVID-19 (a few samples of this study predate the infection). Cell type and time point are not known. Material for sequencing was PBMCs or a T cell subset sorted from them (not recorded which).

CDR3 sequence: CASSYPPSPGQGDTQYF. In nucleotides, the CDR3 is TGTGCCAGCAGTTACCCACCATCGCCGGGACAGGGAGATACGCAGTATTTT. V and J are TRBV6-5 and TRBJ2-3; 9 bases line up with TRBD1. The CDR3 length is 17 residues. Germline CDR1 MNHEY, CDR2 SVGAGI. Losses at the gene ends were 2 bases for V and 5 bases for J; bases not matched to a gene: 11.